The 8 T cell receptor beta chains listed next were all sequenced from one sample in a study of tumor-infiltrating lymphocytes in localized non-small cell lung cancer. The repertoire was sequenced with immunoSEQ multiplex PCR; TCRdb's copy has only in-frame clones and lacks some. Of approximately 17,000 clones listed, around 72% are singletons. What was sequenced was lung tumor tissue. All receptors come from a human donor with non-small cell lung cancer.

The chain is built from TRBV27 and TRBJ2-2; no clear D. CDR1 and CDR2 from the germline V gene are MNHEY and SMNVEV (reference sequence). The ends were cut back, 0 bases at V and 7 bases at J, with 3 bases in the middle. The CDR3 spans 12 residues. CDR3 sequence: CASSLSFGELFF. The CDR3 nucleotides read TGTGCCAGCAGTTTATCCTTCGGGGAGCTGTTTTTT.

J is TRBJ2-7 and V is TRBV7-2; D unclear. Germline lookup yields CDR1 SGHTA and CDR2 FQGNSA. The V end lost 3 bases, the J end lost 2 bases, and 2 bases lay between the germline ends. The CDR3 runs to 11 residues. This chain's CDR3 is CASSLTYEQYF. CDR3 nucleotides: TGTGCCAGCAGCTTGACCTACGAGCAGTACTTC.

The J gene is TRBJ2-3, the V gene TRBV9, with no clear D. CDR1 SGDLS and CDR2 YYNGEE come from the germline V gene. Trimming left V 3 bases short and J 6 bases short, with 5 bases between. This CDR3 contains 11 residues. The CDR3 region is CASSGADTQYF. CDR3 DNA: TGTGCCAGCAGCGGGGCGGATACGCAGTATTTT.

V usage is TRBV20-1 and J usage is TRBJ2-7; D is tentatively TRBD1 or TRBD2 (5 bases each). V lost 3 bases and J lost 9, with 12 bases in between. This CDR3 has 11 residues. Germline CDR1 DFQATT, CDR2 SNEGSKA (reference sequence). CDR3 residues: CSASGDVGQYF. The CDR3 DNA sequence: TGCAGTGCTAGCGGGGACGTGGGGCAGTACTTC.

The sample holds a few counts of this clone. The chain recombines TRBV7-2 with TRBJ2-3, with 10 bases lining up with TRBD2. With 1 base clipped from V and 0 bases from J, the junction kept 4 bases outside the gene matches. Germline V gives CDR1 SGHTA, CDR2 FQGNSA. CDR3 length: 17 residues. CDR3 in DNA: TGTGCCAGCAGCTTAGGGACTAGCGGCGCTAGCACAGATACGCAGTATTTT. The encoded protein is CASSLGTSGASTDTQYF.

V usage is TRBV28 and J usage is TRBJ1-1, with a tentative D call TRBD1 (6 bases). Trimming took 7 bases from V and 5 from J, leaving 17 bases between them. The CDR3 sequence is 14 residues long. Germline CDR1 MDHEN, CDR2 SYDVKM. CDR3 residues: CASILGGSRTEAFF. The CDR3 DNA is TGTGCCAGCATCTTAGGGGGGTCGAGGACTGAAGCTTTCTTT.

The V gene is TRBV11-3, the J gene TRBJ2-7; D unresolved. V lost 8 bases and J 0 bases, leaving 8 bases between the germline ends. Germline V gene data show CDR1 as SGHNT and CDR2 as YENEEA. This CDR3 comprises 12 residues. CDR3 residues: CASSDASYEQYF. For the CDR3, the DNA is TGTGCCAGCTCGGATGCCTCCTACGAGCAGTACTTC.

This clone was recorded only once. This sequence joins TRBV4-2 and TRBJ1-2, with unresolved D. This CDR3 contains 15 residues. CDR1 and CDR2 from the germline V gene are LGHNA and YNFKEQ. Trimming cost V 0 bases and J 1 base, with 9 bases left between them. The DNA for the CDR3 is TGTGCCAGCAGCCAAGAAGGCCAGGATAACTATGGCTACACCTTC. Amino acids: CASSQEGQDNYGYTF.